This is a list of T cell receptor beta chains from one sample in a study of T cells after somatic rescue of genetic block. Measured with immunoSEQ multiplex PCR; TCRdb has only the in-frame clones, and not every one. The sample lists about 68,000 clones; 80% to 95% were seen once. Input material: peripheral blood mononuclear cells (PBMCs). These receptors came from a man in his forties. CDR3s include the opening cysteine and the closing phenylalanine or tryptophan. The D gene is left open where the match is weak. Not all rows give a size; the values are once, few, many and, for expanded clones, a class.

D	V	J	size	CDR3	DNA
TRBD1	TRBV28	TRBJ1-3	.	CASSLGQADTIYF	TGTGCCAGCAGTTTAGGACAGGCAGACACCATATATTTT
TRBD1	TRBV4-3	TRBJ2-2	.	CASSQAGGQGYTGELFF	TGCGCCAGCAGCCAAGCGGGGGGACAGGGGTACACCGGGGAGCTGTTTTTT
.	TRBV18	TRBJ1-4	.	CASSPVEGRTNEKLFF	TGTGCCAGCTCACCAGTGGAGGGTAGAACTAATGAAAAACTGTTTTTT
TRBD1	TRBV18	TRBJ2-7	.	CASSPLDRAHEQYF	TGTGCCAGCTCACCTCTCGACAGGGCCCACGAGCAGTACTTC
TRBD2	TRBV5-4	TRBJ2-3	.	CASSLAEARGGTDTQYF	TGTGCCAGCAGCTTGGCGGAGGCGCGGGGGGGCACAGATACGCAGTATTTT
.	TRBV5-1	TRBJ1-4	.	CASSSKPGALVEKLFF	TGCGCCAGCAGCTCTAAGCCCGGGGCGCTTGTGGAAAAACTGTTTTTT
.	TRBV4-1	TRBJ2-7	.	CASSQGQPTSYEQYF	TGCGCCAGCAGCCAAGGACAGCCAACCTCCTACGAGCAGTACTTC
.	TRBV5-5	TRBJ1-1	.	CASSLIENTEAFF	TGTGCCAGCAGCTTAATAGAGAACACTGAAGCTTTCTTT
.	TRBV18	TRBJ1-1	once	CASSPRRDTEAFF	TGTGCCAGCTCACCAAGGAGGGACACTGAAGCTTTCTTT
.	TRBV2	TRBJ1-2	.	CASSVNNYGYTF	TGTGCCAGCAGTGTAAATAACTATGGCTACACCTTC
TRBD1	TRBV9	TRBJ1-1	once	CASSRAEGADTEAFF	TGTGCCAGCAGTCGGGCCGAGGGGGCGGACACTGAAGCTTTCTTT
.	TRBV13	TRBJ1-5	.	CASSRGNQPQHF	TGTGCCAGCAGCAGAGGTAATCAGCCCCAGCATTTT
TRBD2	TRBV27	TRBJ2-1	.	CAVGPTSGRRNEQFF	TGTGCCGTCGGCCCAACTAGCGGGAGGAGGAATGAGCAGTTCTTC
.	TRBV28	TRBJ2-1	.	CASRWTASYNEQFF	TGTGCCAGCAGATGGACAGCCTCGTACAATGAGCAGTTCTTC
.	TRBV19	TRBJ2-1	.	CASTAGLKLNEQFF	TGTGCCAGTACTGCGGGACTCAAACTTAATGAGCAGTTCTTC
TRBD1	TRBV6-6	TRBJ2-7	.	CASRSGTGGGEQYF	TGTGCCAGCAGATCCGGGACAGGGGGTGGCGAGCAGTACTTC
TRBD2	TRBV19	TRBJ2-7	.	CASSVGAGGLSYEQYF	TGTGCCAGTAGTGTCGGTGCGGGGGGCTTAAGCTACGAGCAGTACTTC
.	TRBV5-6	TRBJ2-7	.	CASSIGRRFYAYEQYF	TGTGCCAGCAGCATCGGACGACGGTTTTATGCCTACGAGCAGTACTTC
.	TRBV29-1	TRBJ2-1	.	CSVVPARGRHNEQFF	TGCAGCGTTGTGCCCGCGAGGGGTAGACACAATGAGCAGTTCTTC
.	TRBV29-1	TRBJ2-5	.	CSVEIAHETQYF	TGCAGCGTTGAAATAGCACACGAGACCCAGTACTTC
.	TRBV9	TRBJ2-5	.	CASSFPTGQGQETQYF	TGTGCCAGCAGCTTCCCGACCGGGCAGGGCCAAGAGACCCAGTACTTC
.	TRBV18	TRBJ1-5	.	CASSPDNQPQHF	TGTGCCAGCTCACCCGACAATCAGCCCCAGCATTTT
.	TRBV2	TRBJ1-1	.	CASNWGKDTEAFF	TGTGCCAGCAATTGGGGTAAGGATACTGAAGCTTTCTTT
.	TRBV5-6	TRBJ1-1	.	CASSLYRLTEAFF	TGTGCCAGCAGCTTGTATAGGCTCACTGAAGCTTTCTTT
.	TRBV25-1	TRBJ2-3	.	CASSERTGAADTQYF	TGTGCCAGCAGTGAACGGACGGGAGCAGCAGATACGCAGTATTTT
TRBD2	TRBV5-1	TRBJ2-1	.	CASSFGGGYYNEQFF	TGCGCCAGCAGCTTTGGCGGGGGGTACTACAATGAGCAGTTCTTC
TRBD2	TRBV7-8	TRBJ2-7	.	CASSSERERSYEQYF	TGTGCCAGCAGCTCAGAGCGGGAGCGCTCCTACGAGCAGTACTTC
TRBD1	TRBV28	TRBJ2-3	.	CASTNNLGTGSTDTQYF	TGTGCCAGCACTAACAATTTGGGGACAGGGAGCACAGATACGCAGTATTTT
.	TRBV5-1	TRBJ2-1	.	CASSRNPGESSYNEQFF	TGCGCCAGCAGCCGCAACCCGGGCGAGAGCTCCTACAATGAGCAGTTCTTC
.	TRBV5-1	TRBJ1-4	.	CASSFYSPTNEKLFF	TGCGCCAGCAGCTTCTACAGCCCAACTAATGAAAAACTGTTTTTT
.	TRBV2	TRBJ2-5	.	CASRGGRGTQETQYF	TGTGCCAGCAGGGGAGGACGGGGGACCCAAGAGACCCAGTACTTC
TRBD2	TRBV7-7	TRBJ2-5	.	CASSSMTSGGETQYF	TGTGCCAGCAGCTCGATGACTAGCGGGGGGGAGACCCAGTACTTC
TRBD1	TRBV6-5	TRBJ2-7	.	CASSYGPGGEQYF	TGTGCCAGCAGTTACGGGCCAGGGGGAGAGCAGTACTTC
.	TRBV2	TRBJ2-1	once	CASSPDRSYNEQFF	TGTGCCAGCAGTCCCGACAGGTCCTACAATGAGCAGTTCTTC
TRBD1	TRBV15	TRBJ1-1	.	CATNQPGQYTEAFF	TGTGCCACCAACCAACCGGGACAGTACACTGAAGCTTTCTTT
.	TRBV5-5	TRBJ1-3	.	CASSLDGTGNTIYF	TGTGCCAGCAGCTTGGATGGGACAGGAAACACCATATATTTT
TRBD1	TRBV7-2	TRBJ2-5	.	CASSLGGQVQGTQYF	TGTGCCAGCAGCTTAGGCGGACAGGTTCAGGGGACCCAGTACTTC
TRBD1	TRBV5-1	TRBJ1-5	.	CASSQGQGSQPQHF	TGCGCCAGCAGCCAAGGACAGGGAAGTCAGCCCCAGCATTTT
.	TRBV28	TRBJ1-5	.	CASYPGSWSQPQHF	TGTGCCAGCTACCCGGGTAGTTGGAGTCAGCCCCAGCATTTT
.	TRBV2	TRBJ1-1	.	CASSERRPEAFF	TGTGCCAGCAGTGAACGGAGACCTGAAGCTTTCTTT
.	TRBV4-1	TRBJ2-1	.	CASSPITAGGNNEQFF	TGCGCCAGCAGCCCCATTACAGCGGGCGGAAACAATGAGCAGTTCTTC
.	TRBV28	TRBJ2-5	.	CASSLSGRETQYF	TGTGCCAGCAGTTTGTCGGGGAGGGAGACCCAGTACTTC
.	TRBV11-3	TRBJ2-7	.	CASSSQGHEQYF	TGTGCCAGCAGCTCCCAGGGACACGAGCAGTACTTC
TRBD2	TRBV6-5	TRBJ2-7	.	CASSPIAGLGHEQYF	TGTGCCAGCAGCCCAATAGCGGGACTAGGGCACGAGCAGTACTTC
.	TRBV29-1	TRBJ1-2	.	CSVLGLQRTF	TGCAGCGTGCTGGGACTTCAGCGCACCTTC
.	TRBV5-1	TRBJ2-1	.	CASSLLGGSYNEQFF	TGCGCCAGCAGCTTGCTAGGGGGCTCCTACAATGAGCAGTTCTTC
TRBD1	TRBV18	TRBJ2-4	.	CASSIRTGDGIQYF	TGTGCCAGCTCAATTCGGACAGGGGATGGCATTCAGTACTTC
.	TRBV5-8	TRBJ2-1	few	CASSSFPSSYNEQFF	TGTGCCAGCAGCTCCTTCCCTAGCTCCTACAATGAGCAGTTCTTC
TRBD1	TRBV27	TRBJ2-7	.	CASGQGWYEQYF	TGTGCCAGCGGACAGGGGTGGTACGAGCAGTACTTC
TRBD1	TRBV28	TRBJ1-1	.	CASSPDRRAFF	TGTGCCAGCAGTCCGGACAGGCGAGCTTTCTTT
.	TRBV2	TRBJ2-1	.	CASSDYNEQFF	TGTGCCAGCAGTGACTACAATGAGCAGTTCTTC
TRBD1	TRBV28	TRBJ1-5	.	CASSLFSGGRRNQPQHF	TGTGCCAGCAGTTTATTTTCAGGGGGCCGCCGCAATCAGCCCCAGCATTTT
TRBD1	TRBV19	TRBJ2-2	.	CASSWDRVTGELFF	TGTGCCAGTAGTTGGGACAGGGTCACCGGGGAGCTGTTTTTT
.	TRBV28	TRBJ2-3	.	CASSLPPGVLTDTQYF	TGTGCCAGCAGTCTTCCGCCCGGGGTGTTGACAGATACGCAGTATTTT
TRBD1	TRBV11-2	TRBJ2-7	.	CASSLEAGGTYEQYF	TGTGCCAGCAGCTTAGAGGCAGGGGGAACCTACGAGCAGTACTTC
.	TRBV2	TRBJ1-4	.	CASTGLGEKLFF	TGTGCCAGTACAGGGTTAGGAGAAAAACTGTTTTTT
TRBD2	TRBV6-4	TRBJ2-3	.	CASSVRLAGPTDTQYF	TGTGCCAGCAGTGTAAGACTAGCGGGACCCACAGATACGCAGTATTTT
.	TRBV28	TRBJ2-7	.	CASRGGTAGSYEQYF	TGTGCCAGCAGAGGCGGGACAGCGGGCTCCTACGAGCAGTACTTC
.	TRBV5-1	TRBJ2-1	.	CASSHGSEQFF	TGCGCCAGCAGCCACGGTTCGGAGCAGTTCTTC
.	TRBV4-2	TRBJ2-6	.	CASSQAALDGANVLTF	TGTGCCAGCAGCCAAGCGGCGCTAGATGGGGCCAACGTCCTGACTTTC